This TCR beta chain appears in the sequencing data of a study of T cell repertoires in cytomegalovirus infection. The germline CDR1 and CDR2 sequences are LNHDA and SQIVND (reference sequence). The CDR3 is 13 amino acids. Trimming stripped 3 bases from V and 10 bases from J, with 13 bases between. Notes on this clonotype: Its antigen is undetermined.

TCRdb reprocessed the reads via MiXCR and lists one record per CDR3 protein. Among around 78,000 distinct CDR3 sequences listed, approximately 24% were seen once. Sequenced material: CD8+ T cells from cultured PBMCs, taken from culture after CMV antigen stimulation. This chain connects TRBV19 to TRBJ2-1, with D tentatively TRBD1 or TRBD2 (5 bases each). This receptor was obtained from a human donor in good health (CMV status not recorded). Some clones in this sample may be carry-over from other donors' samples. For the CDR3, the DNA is TGTGCCAGTAGTATTGTTCCGGGGCGAGAGCAGTTCTTC. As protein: CASSIVPGREQFF.